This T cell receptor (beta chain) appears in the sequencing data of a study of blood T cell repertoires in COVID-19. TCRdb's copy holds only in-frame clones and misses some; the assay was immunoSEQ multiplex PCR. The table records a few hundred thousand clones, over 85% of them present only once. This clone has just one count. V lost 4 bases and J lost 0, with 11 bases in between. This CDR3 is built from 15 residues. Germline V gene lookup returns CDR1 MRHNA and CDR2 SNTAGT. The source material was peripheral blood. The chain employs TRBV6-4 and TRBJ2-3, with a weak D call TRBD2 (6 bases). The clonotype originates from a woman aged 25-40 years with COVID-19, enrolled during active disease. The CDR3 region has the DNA TGTGCCAGCAGTGTGGAGGGCCCTAGCACAGATACGCAGTATTTT. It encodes CASSVEGPSTDTQYF.